This entry lists 15 T cell receptor beta chains sequenced from one sample in a study of human T cells and chemical hapten exposure. TCRdb passed the RACE reads through MiXCR, listing each CDR3 protein once. The data hold under 45,000 distinct CDR3 sequences, with 4.5% to 5.5% observed a single time. Time point described: healthy volunteer bleed at 6 weeks. Total RNA was isolated from unfractionated whole blood. The source material was whole blood. These receptors were taken from a human donor in good health. Some clones in this sample may be carry-over from other donors' samples.

Of note for this clonotype: Sequence at one end of the junction differs from germline and may be a read error. The V gene is TRBV6-2 or TRBV6-3, the J gene TRBJ2-6; no clear D gene. This CDR3 region has 14 residues. Germline assignment: CDR1 MNHEY and CDR2 SVGEGT. The CDR3 loop reads CASGYSSGANVLTF. The DNA of the CDR3 is TGTGCCAGCGGTTACTCCTCTGGGGCCAACGTCCTGACTTTC.

This clonotype was observed at least ten times. The chain is built from TRBV10-3 and TRBJ1-5, with TRBD1 as a possible D gene (5 bases). CDR3 length: 14 residues. Trimming left V 8 bases short and J 1 base short, with 12 bases between. Germline CDR1 and CDR2: ENHRY and SYGVKD. Written as DNA, the CDR3 is TGTGCCATCGGTACGGGGCGAAGCAATCAGCCCCAGCATTTT. Protein: CAIGTGRSNQPQHF.

This sequence joins TRBV20-1 and TRBJ1-2, with unresolved D. Germline values: CDR1 DFQATT, CDR2 SNEGSKA (reference sequence). V shed 2 bases and J shed 2 bases, with 18 bases lying between them. The CDR3 length is 16 residues. This CDR3 is CSARRPGYWMNYGYTF. DNA of the CDR3: TGCAGTGCTAGACGGCCGGGGTACTGGATGAACTATGGCTACACCTTC.

In its sample, this clonotype was seen many times. This chain links TRBV14 with TRBJ1-5; D is uncertain. V gave up 3 bases and J gave up 2 bases, with 11 bases separating them. This CDR3 is built from 15 residues. Germline V lookup: CDR1 SGHDN, CDR2 FVKESK. The CDR3, as DNA: TGTGCCAGCAGCCAGTATGGGGAGGGCAATCAGCCCCAGCATTTT. It is translated as CASSQYGEGNQPQHF.

This clonotype was detected only a few times. This rearrangement joins TRBV30 to TRBJ2-6, with no clear D. The CDR3 runs to 15 residues. Germline-derived CDR1 and CDR2 are GTSNPN and SVGIG (reference sequence). V was pared by 2 bases and J by 0 bases, with 8 bases between. Here the CDR3 reads CAWSFSSSGANVLTF. The CDR3 DNA reads TGTGCCTGGAGTTTTTCCTCCTCTGGGGCCAACGTCCTGACTTTC.

In its sample, this clonotype was seen many times. The rearrangement links TRBV7-2 to TRBJ2-5, with TRBD2 matching 14 bases. The CDR3 spans 16 residues. Germline CDR1 is SGHTA and CDR2 is FQGNSA. J lost 4 bases, V lost 2 bases, and 3 bases had no gene match. The CDR3 is CASSLSTSGGGETQYF. The CDR3 DNA follows: TGTGCCAGCAGCTTATCGACTAGCGGGGGGGGAGAGACCCAGTACTTC.

This clonotype was seen a handful of times. This chain joins TRBV12-3 or TRBV12-4 and TRBJ2-7, with a possible D match to TRBD2 (5 bases). This CDR3 has 12 amino acids. The V and J ends lost 3 bases and 7 bases respectively, with 10 bases between them. CDR3 region: CASSLGEAEQYF. For the CDR3, the DNA is TGTGCCAGCAGTTTGGGAGAAGCGGAGCAGTACTTC.

The genes are TRBV20-1 and TRBJ2-6, with unresolved D. The CDR3 is 14 residues long. Between the trimmed V and J ends, which lost 3 bases and 0 bases, there was a span of 6 bases. Germline loops: CDR1 DFQATT, CDR2 SNEGSKA (reference sequence). Here the CDR3 DNA reads TGCAGTGCTAGCAGTGGCTCTGGGGCCAACGTCCTGACTTTC. Its protein product is CSASSGSGANVLTF.

The table lists this clonotype with many counts. The rearrangement links TRBV18 to TRBJ1-1, with no clear D. Trimming took off 3 bases at V and 0 bases at J, with 8 bases between the two ends. From germline, CDR1 is KGHSH and CDR2 LQKENI. The length of the CDR3 is 14 residues. The CDR3 is CASSPVAVNTEAFF. The CDR3 bases are TGTGCCAGCTCACCGGTGGCCGTGAACACTGAAGCTTTCTTT.

The table lists this clonotype with many counts. V and J are TRBV20-1 and TRBJ2-5; the D gene is possibly TRBD1 (7 bases). Germline lookup yields CDR1 DFQATT and CDR2 SNEGSKA (reference sequence). This CDR3 spans 16 amino acids. V was pared by 1 base and J by 7 bases, with 22 bases between. DNA for the CDR3: TGCAGTGCTAGAGTTGCCGGGAGTGGGGCAGGGGGGACCCAGTACTTC. Translated: CSARVAGSGAGGTQYF.

This clonotype was observed at least ten times. V and J are TRBV10-3 and TRBJ1-1, with 9 bases matching TRBD1. Germline V CDR1 and CDR2: ENHRY, SYGVKD. The trim removed 11 bases at V and 3 bases at J, leaving 4 bases unmatched. This CDR3 comprises 12 residues. The CDR3 DNA sequence: TGTGCCGCGGGGGACAGGGACACTGAAGCTTTCTTT. The encoded protein is CAAGDRDTEAFF.

The chain employs TRBV5-1 and TRBJ1-1; tentatively, D is TRBD1 (6 bases). Germline V gene sequence: CDR1 SGHRS, CDR2 YFSETQ. This CDR3 has 14 amino acids. With 7 bases removed from V and 3 bases from J, the gap between germline ends came to 16 bases. The CDR3 here is CASRLDRQDTEAFF. In DNA form, the CDR3 reads TGCGCCAGCCGACTAGACAGGCAGGACACTGAAGCTTTCTTT.

There are many counts of this clonotype. The chain joins TRBV20-1 to TRBJ2-1, with 14 bases lining up with TRBD2. The CDR3 sequence is 16 residues long. Trimming cost V 1 base and J 2 bases; bases outside gene matches: 1. Germline CDR1 and CDR2: DFQATT and SNEGSKA (reference sequence). This CDR3 is CSARGLAGGPYNEQFF. DNA for the CDR3: TGCAGTGCTAGAGGACTAGCGGGAGGGCCCTACAATGAGCAGTTCTTC.

Of note for this clonotype: This could be a read error, since a much larger clone is one nucleotide away. The chain is built from TRBV11-2 and TRBJ2-5; perhaps TRBD2 as D (5 bases). The CDR3 spans 14 residues. Germline-derived CDR1 and CDR2 are SGHAT and FQNNGV. As DNA, the CDR3 is TGTACCAGCAGCACCGGGAACTCCCAAGAGACCCAGTACTTC. It is translated as CTSSTGNSQETQYF.

This clonotype has at least ten counts. This chain joins TRBV12-3 or TRBV12-4 and TRBJ1-6, with D possibly TRBD1 on 6 matching bases. The CDR3 has 14 residues. V shed 3 bases and J shed 8 bases, with 11 bases lying between them. The CDR3 DNA is TGTGCCAGCAGTTTCGGGCAGGGGCATTCACCCCTCCACTTT. Protein sequence: CASSFGQGHSPLHF.